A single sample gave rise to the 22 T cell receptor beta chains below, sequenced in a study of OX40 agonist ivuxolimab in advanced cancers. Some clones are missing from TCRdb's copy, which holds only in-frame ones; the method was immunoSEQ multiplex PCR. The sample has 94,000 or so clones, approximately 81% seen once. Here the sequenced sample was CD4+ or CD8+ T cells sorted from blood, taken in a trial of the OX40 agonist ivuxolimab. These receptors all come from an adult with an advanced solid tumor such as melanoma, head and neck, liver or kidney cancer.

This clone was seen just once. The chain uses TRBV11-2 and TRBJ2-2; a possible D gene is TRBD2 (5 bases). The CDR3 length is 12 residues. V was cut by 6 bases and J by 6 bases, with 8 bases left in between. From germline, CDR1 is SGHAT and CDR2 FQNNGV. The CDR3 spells CASSPEAGELFF. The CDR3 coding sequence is TGTGCCAGCAGTCCGGAGGCCGGGGAGCTGTTTTTT.

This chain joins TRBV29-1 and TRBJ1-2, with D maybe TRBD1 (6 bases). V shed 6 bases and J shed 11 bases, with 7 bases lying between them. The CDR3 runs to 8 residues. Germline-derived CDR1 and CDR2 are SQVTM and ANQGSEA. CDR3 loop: CSVDRYTF. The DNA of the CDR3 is TGCAGCGTAGACAGGTACACCTTC.

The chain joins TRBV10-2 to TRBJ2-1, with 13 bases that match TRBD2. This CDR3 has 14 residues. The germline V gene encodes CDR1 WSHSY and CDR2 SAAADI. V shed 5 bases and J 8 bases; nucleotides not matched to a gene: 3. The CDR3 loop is CASSPGLAGYEQFF. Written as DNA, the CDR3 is TGCGCCAGCAGTCCGGGACTAGCGGGGTATGAGCAGTTCTTC.

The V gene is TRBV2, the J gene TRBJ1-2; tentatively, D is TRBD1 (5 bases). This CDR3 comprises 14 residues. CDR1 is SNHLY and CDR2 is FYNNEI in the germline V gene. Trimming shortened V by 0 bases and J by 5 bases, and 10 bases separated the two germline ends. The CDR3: CASSEAKQDYGYTF. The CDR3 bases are TGTGCCAGCAGTGAAGCGAAACAGGATTATGGCTACACCTTC.

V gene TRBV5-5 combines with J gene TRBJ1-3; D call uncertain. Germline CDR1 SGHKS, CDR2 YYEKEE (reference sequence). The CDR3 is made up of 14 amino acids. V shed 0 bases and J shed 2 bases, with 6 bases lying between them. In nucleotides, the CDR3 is TGTGCCAGCAGCTTGGCTCGTCCTGGAAACACCATATATTTT. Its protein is CASSLARPGNTIYF.

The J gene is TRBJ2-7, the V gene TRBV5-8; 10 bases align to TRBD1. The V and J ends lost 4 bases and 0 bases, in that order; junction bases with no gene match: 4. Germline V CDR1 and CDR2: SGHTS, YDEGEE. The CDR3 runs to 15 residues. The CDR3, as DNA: TGTGCCAGCAGCAAACGGGACAGGGGCTCCTACGAGCAGTACTTC. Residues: CASSKRDRGSYEQYF.

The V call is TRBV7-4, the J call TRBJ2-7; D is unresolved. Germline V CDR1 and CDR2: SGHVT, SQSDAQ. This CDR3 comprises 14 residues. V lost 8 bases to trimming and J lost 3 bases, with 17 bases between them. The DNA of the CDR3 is TGTGCCAGCGTTCCCCCGGACCGGTACTACGAGCAGTACGTC. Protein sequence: CASVPPDRYYEQYV.

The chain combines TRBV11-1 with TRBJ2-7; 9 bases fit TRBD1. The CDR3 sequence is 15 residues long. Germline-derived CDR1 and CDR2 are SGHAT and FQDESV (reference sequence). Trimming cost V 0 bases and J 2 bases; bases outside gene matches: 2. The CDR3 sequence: CASSLAGQGAYEQYF. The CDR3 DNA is TGTGCCAGCAGCTTAGCGGGACAGGGAGCCTACGAGCAGTACTTC.

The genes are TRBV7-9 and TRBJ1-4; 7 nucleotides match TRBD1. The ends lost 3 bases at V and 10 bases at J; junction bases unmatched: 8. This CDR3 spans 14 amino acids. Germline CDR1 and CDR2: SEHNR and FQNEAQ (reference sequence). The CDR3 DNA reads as TGTGCCAGCAGCTTGACAGGGCCCTTTGGAAAACTGTTTTTT. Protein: CASSLTGPFGKLFF. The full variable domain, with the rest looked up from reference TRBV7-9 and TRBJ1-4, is DTGVSQNPRHKITKRGQNVTFRCDPISEHNRLYWYRQTLGQGPEFLTYFQNEAQLEKSRLLSDRFSAERPKGSFSTLEIQRTEQGDSAMYLCASSLTGPFGKLFFGSGTQLSVL.

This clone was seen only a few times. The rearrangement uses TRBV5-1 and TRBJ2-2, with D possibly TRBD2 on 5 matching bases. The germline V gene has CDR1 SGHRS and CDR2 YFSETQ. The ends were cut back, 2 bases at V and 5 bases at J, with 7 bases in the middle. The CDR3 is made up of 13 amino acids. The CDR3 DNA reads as TGCGCCAGCAGCTTCGGGGAAACCGGGGAGCTGTTTTTT. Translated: CASSFGETGELFF.

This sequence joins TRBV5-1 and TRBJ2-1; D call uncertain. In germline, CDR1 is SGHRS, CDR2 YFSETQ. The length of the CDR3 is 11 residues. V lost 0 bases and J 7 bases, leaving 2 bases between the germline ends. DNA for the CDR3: TGCGCCAGCAGCTTGGGAAATGAGCAGTTCTTC. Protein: CASSLGNEQFF.

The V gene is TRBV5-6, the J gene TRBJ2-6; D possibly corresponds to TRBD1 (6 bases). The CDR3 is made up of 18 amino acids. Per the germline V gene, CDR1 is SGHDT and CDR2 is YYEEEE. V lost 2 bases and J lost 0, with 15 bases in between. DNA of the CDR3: TGTGCCAGCAGCTTTCTACGGACAGCCTTCTCTGGGGCCAACGTCCTGACTTTC. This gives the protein CASSFLRTAFSGANVLTF. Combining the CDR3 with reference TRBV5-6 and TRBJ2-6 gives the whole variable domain DAGVTQSPTHLIKTRGQQVTLRCSPKSGHDTVSWYQQALGQGPQFIFQYYEEEERQRGNFPDRFSGHQFPNYSSELNVNALLLGDSALYLCASSFLRTAFSGANVLTFGAGSRLTVL.

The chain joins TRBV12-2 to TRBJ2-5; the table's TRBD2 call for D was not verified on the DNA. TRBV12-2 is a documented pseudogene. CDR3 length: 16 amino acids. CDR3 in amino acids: CASRPGLAGDQETQYF. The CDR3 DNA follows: TGTGCAAGTCGCCCGGGACTAGCGGGGGACCAAGAGACCCAGTACTTC.

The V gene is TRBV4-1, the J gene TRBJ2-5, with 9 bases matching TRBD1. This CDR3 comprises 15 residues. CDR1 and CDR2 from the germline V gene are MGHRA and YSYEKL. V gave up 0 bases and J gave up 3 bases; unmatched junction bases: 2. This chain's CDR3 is CASSQDWDREETQYF. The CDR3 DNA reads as TGCGCCAGCAGCCAAGATTGGGACAGGGAAGAGACCCAGTACTTC.

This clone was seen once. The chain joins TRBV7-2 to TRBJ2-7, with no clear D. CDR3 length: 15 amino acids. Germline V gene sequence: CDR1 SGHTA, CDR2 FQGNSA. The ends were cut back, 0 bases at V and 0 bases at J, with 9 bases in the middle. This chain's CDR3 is CASSLAGSSSYEQYF. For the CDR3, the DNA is TGTGCCAGCAGCTTAGCTGGGTCTAGCTCCTACGAGCAGTACTTC.

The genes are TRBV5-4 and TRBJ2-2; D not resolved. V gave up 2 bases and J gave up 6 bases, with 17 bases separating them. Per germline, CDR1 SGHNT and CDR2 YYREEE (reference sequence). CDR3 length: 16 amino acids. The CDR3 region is CASSLFGLGQAGELFF. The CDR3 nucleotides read TGTGCCAGCAGCTTATTTGGATTGGGCCAGGCCGGGGAGCTGTTTTTT.

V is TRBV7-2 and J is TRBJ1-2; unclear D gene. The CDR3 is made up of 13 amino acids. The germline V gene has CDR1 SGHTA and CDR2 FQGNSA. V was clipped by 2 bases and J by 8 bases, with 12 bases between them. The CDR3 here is CASSLSPGEGYTF. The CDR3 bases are TGTGCCAGCAGCTTAAGTCCCGGGGAAGGCTACACCTTC. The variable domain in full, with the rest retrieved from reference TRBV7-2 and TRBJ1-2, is GAGVSQSPSNKVTEKGKDVELRCDPISGHTALYWYRQSLGQGLEFLIYFQGNSAPDKSGLPSDRFSAERTGGSVSTLTIQRTQQEDSAVYLCASSLSPGEGYTFGSGTRLTVV.

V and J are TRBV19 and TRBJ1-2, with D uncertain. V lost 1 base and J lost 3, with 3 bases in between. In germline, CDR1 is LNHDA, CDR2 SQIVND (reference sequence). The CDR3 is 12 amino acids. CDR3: CASSIGDYGYTF. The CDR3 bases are TGTGCCAGTAGTATAGGGGACTATGGCTACACCTTC.

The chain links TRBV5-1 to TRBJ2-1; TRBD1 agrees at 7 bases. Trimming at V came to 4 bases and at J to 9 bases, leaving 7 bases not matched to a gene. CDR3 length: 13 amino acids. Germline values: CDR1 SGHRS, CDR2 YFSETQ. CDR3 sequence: CASSTDRAVEQFF. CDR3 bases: TGCGCCAGCAGCACCGACAGGGCCGTTGAGCAGTTCTTC.

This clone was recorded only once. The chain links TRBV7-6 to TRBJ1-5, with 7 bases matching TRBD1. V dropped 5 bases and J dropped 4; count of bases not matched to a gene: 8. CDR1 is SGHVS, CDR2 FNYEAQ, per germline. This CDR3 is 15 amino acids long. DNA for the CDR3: TGTGCCAGCAGCGGTAGTCCAGGGGGAAATCAGCCCCAGCATTTT. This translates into CASSGSPGGNQPQHF.

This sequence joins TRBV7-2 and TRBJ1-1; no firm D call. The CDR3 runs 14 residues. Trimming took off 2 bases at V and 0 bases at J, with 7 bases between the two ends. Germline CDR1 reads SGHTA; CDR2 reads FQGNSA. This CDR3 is CASSLPVLNTEAFF. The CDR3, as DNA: TGTGCCAGCAGCTTACCGGTCCTGAACACTGAAGCTTTCTTT.

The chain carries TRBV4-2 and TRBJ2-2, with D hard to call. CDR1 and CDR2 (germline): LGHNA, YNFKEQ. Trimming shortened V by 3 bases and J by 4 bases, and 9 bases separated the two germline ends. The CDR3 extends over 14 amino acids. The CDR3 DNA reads TGTGCCAGCAGCCACGTGTCCAGCACCGGGGAGCTGTTTTTT. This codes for CASSHVSSTGELFF.